This T cell receptor beta chain came from a study of CD8+ T cells in alopecia areata. Study as a whole: Among treated patients, oral tofacitinib was administered at 5 to 10 mg twice daily.

Extracted from the samples, RNA was reverse transcribed into cDNA to serve as the sequencing template. Sequencing was performed with immunoSEQ multiplex PCR; in TCRdb, only in-frame clones are kept and a portion is missing. There are about 76,000 clones in the sample; roughly 70% occur only once, and roughly a quarter lies in the top ten. The treatment: oral pan-JAK inhibitor, 5-10 mg twice daily. Details on this clone: No antigen is known for it.

Germline-derived CDR1 and CDR2 are SQVTM and ANQGSEA. CDR3 length equals 13 residues. V was clipped by 4 bases and J by 6 bases, with 12 bases between them. Study-wide results and limits: Tofacitinib produced a significant decrease in scalp clonality and in expanded CD8+ clones among the top 100.

The chain carries TRBV29-1 and TRBJ2-2; D not certain. The sample here was CD8+ T cells sorted from blood, taken at week 24, from a patient treated with tofacitinib. This receptor was obtained from a human donor with alopecia areata. The CDR3 DNA follows: TGCAGCGTTGGGGGTGGTACGTCCGGGGAGCTGTTTTTT. Translation gives CSVGGGTSGELFF.